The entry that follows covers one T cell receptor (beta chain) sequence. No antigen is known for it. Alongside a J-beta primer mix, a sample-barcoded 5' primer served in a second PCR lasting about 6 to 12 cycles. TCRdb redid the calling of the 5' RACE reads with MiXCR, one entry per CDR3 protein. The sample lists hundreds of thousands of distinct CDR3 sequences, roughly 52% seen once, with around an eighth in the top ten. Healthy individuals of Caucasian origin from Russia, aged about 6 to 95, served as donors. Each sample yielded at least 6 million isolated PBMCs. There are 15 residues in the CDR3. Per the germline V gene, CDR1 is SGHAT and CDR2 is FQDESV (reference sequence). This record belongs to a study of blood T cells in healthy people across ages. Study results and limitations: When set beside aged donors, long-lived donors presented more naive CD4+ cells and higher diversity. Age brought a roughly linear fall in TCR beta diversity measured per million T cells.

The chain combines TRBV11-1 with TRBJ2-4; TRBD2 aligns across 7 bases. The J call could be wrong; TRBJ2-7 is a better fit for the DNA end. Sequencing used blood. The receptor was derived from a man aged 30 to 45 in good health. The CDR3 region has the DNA TGTGCCAGCAGCCCTAGCGACGGGGGGACCTACGAGCAGTACTTC. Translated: CASSPSDGGTYEQYF.